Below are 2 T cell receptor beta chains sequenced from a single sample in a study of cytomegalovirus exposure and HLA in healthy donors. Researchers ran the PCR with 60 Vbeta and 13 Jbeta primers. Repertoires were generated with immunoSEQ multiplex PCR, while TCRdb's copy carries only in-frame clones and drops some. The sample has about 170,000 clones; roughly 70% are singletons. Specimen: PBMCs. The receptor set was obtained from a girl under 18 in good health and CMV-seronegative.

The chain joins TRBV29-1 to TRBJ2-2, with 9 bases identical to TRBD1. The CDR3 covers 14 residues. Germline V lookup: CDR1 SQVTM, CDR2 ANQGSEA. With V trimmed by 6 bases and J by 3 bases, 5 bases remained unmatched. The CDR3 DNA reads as TGCAGCGTCGTGCGACAGGGGGACACCGGGGAGCTGTTTTTT. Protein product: CSVVRQGDTGELFF.

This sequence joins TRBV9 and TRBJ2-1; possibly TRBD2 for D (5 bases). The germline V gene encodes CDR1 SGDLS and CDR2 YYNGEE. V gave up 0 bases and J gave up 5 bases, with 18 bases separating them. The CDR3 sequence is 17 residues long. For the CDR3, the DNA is TGTGCCAGCAGCGTAGCTACGGGGTCATGGCTTAACAATGAGCAGTTCTTC. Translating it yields CASSVATGSWLNNEQFF.